These T cell receptor beta chains were read from a single sample in a study of control samples from healthy donors and cancer patients. The table came from immunoSEQ multiplex PCR; TCRdb's copy has only in-frame clones and leaves some out. The repertoire consists of approximately 120,000 clones, with roughly nine tenths occurring once and the leading ten covering about 4.2%. Sequenced input: blood. These receptors all come from a human donor in good health. The donor label of this sample is uncertain. CDR3s include the opening cysteine and the closing phenylalanine or tryptophan. The order of the fields is clone size, J gene, V gene, D gene, CDR3 DNA, CDR3 protein. The D gene is left open where the match is weak. Some rows mark clone size as missing; the rest say once, few, many or name a class of expanded clone.

clone_size: .; j_call: TRBJ2-1; v_call: TRBV21-1; d_call: .; cdr3_nt: TGTGCCAGCAGCGTAAACAGAAACAATGAGCAGTTCTTC; cdr3_aa: CASSVNRNNEQFF
clone_size: .; j_call: TRBJ1-4; v_call: TRBV7-9; d_call: TRBD1; cdr3_nt: TGTGCCAGCACCAAAAGCGGGACAGGAGGGGAAAAACTGTTTTTT; cdr3_aa: CASTKSGTGGEKLFF
clone_size: .; j_call: TRBJ1-3; v_call: TRBV30; d_call: .; cdr3_nt: TGTGCCTGGAAGGGGGACGTTGATGACACCATATATTTT; cdr3_aa: CAWKGDVDDTIYF
clone_size: .; j_call: TRBJ1-4; v_call: TRBV9; d_call: .; cdr3_nt: TGTGCCAGCAGCGTAGCTGGAGAAAATGAAAAACTGTTTTTT; cdr3_aa: CASSVAGENEKLFF
clone_size: .; j_call: TRBJ1-3; v_call: TRBV6-6; d_call: .; cdr3_nt: TGTGCCAGCAGTTTTGCCCCGACAACGGGAAACACCATATATTTT; cdr3_aa: CASSFAPTTGNTIYF
clone_size: .; j_call: TRBJ2-1; v_call: TRBV5-6; d_call: TRBD1; cdr3_nt: TGTGCCAGCAGCTACGGGACAGACTACAATGAGCAGTTCTTC; cdr3_aa: CASSYGTDYNEQFF
clone_size: .; j_call: TRBJ2-3; v_call: TRBV13; d_call: TRBD1; cdr3_nt: TGTGCCAGCAGCGATGAAACAGGGGGCGGAACAGATACGCAGTATTTT; cdr3_aa: CASSDETGGGTDTQYF
clone_size: .; j_call: TRBJ2-2; v_call: TRBV5-1; d_call: TRBD1; cdr3_nt: TGCGCCAGCAGCAAGGGGGCGGGGAACACCGGGGAGCTGTTTTTT; cdr3_aa: CASSKGAGNTGELFF
clone_size: once; j_call: TRBJ2-7; v_call: TRBV20-1; d_call: .; cdr3_nt: TGCAGTGCTAGTGTATTGGACCGTAGCTCCTACGAGCAGTACTTC; cdr3_aa: CSASVLDRSSYEQYF
clone_size: .; j_call: TRBJ1-5; v_call: TRBV5-6; d_call: .; cdr3_nt: TGTGCCAGCAGCCCGAGGGGACCGCTCAATCAGCCCCAGCATTTT; cdr3_aa: CASSPRGPLNQPQHF
clone_size: .; j_call: TRBJ2-2; v_call: TRBV7-6; d_call: TRBD1; cdr3_nt: TGTGCCAGCAGCGAGACAGGGGCCAACACCGGGGAGCTGTTTTTT; cdr3_aa: CASSETGANTGELFF
clone_size: .; j_call: TRBJ2-1; v_call: TRBV11-2; d_call: TRBD2; cdr3_nt: TGTGCCAGCAGCCAACGAACTAGCGGCCTCTACAATGAGCAGTTCTTC; cdr3_aa: CASSQRTSGLYNEQFF
clone_size: .; j_call: TRBJ2-1; v_call: TRBV30; d_call: TRBD2; cdr3_nt: TGTGCCTGGAGTCTCGAAGCGGGGAGTCCCTACAATGAGCAGTTCTTC; cdr3_aa: CAWSLEAGSPYNEQFF
clone_size: .; j_call: TRBJ1-1; v_call: TRBV24-1; d_call: .; cdr3_nt: TGTGCCACCAGTGATTGGATGACAGGTTCTAAAGCTTTCTTT; cdr3_aa: CATSDWMTGSKAFF
clone_size: .; j_call: TRBJ2-2; v_call: TRBV18; d_call: TRBD1; cdr3_nt: TGTGCCAGCTCACCACAACAGGGGGCGCACACCGGGGAGCTGTTTTTT; cdr3_aa: CASSPQQGAHTGELFF
clone_size: .; j_call: TRBJ1-1; v_call: TRBV7-9; d_call: .; cdr3_nt: TGTGCCAGCAGCCCCCTTGGGGGGGTGAACACTGAAGCTTTCTTT; cdr3_aa: CASSPLGGVNTEAFF
clone_size: once; j_call: TRBJ2-5; v_call: TRBV19; d_call: TRBD1; cdr3_nt: TGTGCCAGTAGTACCACGACAGGGGAAGAGACCCAGTACTTC; cdr3_aa: CASSTTTGEETQYF